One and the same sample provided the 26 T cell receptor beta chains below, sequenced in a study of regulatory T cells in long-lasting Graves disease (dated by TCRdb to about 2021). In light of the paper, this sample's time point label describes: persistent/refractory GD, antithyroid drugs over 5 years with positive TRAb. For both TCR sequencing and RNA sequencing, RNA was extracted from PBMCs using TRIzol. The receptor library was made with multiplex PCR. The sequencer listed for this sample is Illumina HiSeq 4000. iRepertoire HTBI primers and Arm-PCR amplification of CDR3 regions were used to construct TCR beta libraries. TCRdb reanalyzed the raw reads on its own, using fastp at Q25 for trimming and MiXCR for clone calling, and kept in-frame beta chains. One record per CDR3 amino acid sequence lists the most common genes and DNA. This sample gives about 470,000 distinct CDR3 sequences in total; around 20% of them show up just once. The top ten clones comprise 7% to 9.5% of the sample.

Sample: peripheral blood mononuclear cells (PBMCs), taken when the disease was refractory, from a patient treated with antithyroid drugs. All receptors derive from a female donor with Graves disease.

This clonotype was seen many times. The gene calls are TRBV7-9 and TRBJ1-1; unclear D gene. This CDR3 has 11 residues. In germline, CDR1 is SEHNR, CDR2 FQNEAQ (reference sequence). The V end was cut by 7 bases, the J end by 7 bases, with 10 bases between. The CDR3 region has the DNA TGTGCCAGCAATGGTGAGGGTGAAGCTTTCTTT. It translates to CASNGEGEAFF.

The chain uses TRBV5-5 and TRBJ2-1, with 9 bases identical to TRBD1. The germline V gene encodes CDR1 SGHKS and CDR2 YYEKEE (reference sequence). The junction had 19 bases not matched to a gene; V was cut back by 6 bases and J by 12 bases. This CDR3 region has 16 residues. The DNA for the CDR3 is TGTGCCAGCAAACAGGGGGCGTTGGGTGGAGGGAGGGGGCAGTTCTTC. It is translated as CASKQGALGGGRGQFF. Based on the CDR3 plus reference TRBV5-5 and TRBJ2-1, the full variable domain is DAGVTQSPTHLIKTRGQQVTLRCSPISGHKSVSWYQQVLGQGPQFIFQYYEKEERGRGNFPDRFSARQFPNYSSELNVNALLLGDSALYLCASKQGALGGGRGQFFGPGTRLTVL.

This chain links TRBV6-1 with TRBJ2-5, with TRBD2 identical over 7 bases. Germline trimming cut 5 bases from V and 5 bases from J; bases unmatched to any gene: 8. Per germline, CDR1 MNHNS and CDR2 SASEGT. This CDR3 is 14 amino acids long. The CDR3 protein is CASSRAGLIETQYF. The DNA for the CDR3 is TGTGCCAGCAGTCGAGCGGGGCTTATTGAGACCCAGTACTTC.

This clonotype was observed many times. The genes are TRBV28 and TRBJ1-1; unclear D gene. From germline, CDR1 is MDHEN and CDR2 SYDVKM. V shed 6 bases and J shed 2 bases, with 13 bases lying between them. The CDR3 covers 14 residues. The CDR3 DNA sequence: TGTGCCAGCAGCACCCTTGGAGGAAACACTGAAGCTTTCTTT. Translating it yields CASSTLGGNTEAFF.

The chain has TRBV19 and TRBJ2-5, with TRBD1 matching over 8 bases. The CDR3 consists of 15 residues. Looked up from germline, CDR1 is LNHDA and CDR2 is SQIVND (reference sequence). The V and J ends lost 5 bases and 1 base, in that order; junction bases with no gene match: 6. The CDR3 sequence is CASSFRDRTQETQYF. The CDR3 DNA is TGTGCCAGTAGTTTCCGGGACAGGACCCAAGAGACCCAGTACTTC.

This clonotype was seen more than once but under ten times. The CDR3 coding sequence is TGTGCCAGCAGTCCACGGACTAGCGAGACCTACGAGCAGTACTTC. Its protein product is CASSPRTSETYEQYF. The chain joins TRBV5-5 to TRBJ2-7, with 9 bases lining up with TRBD2. This CDR3 contains 15 residues. J lost 2 bases, V lost 5 bases, and 8 bases had no gene match. Germline loops: CDR1 SGHKS, CDR2 YYEKEE (reference sequence).

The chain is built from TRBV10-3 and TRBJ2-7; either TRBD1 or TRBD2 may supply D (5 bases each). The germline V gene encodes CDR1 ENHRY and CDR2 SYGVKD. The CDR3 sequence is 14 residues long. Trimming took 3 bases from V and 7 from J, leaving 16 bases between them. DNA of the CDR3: TGTGCCATCAGTGACTATCGGGGCGTCGGGGAGCAGTACTTC. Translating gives CAISDYRGVGEQYF.

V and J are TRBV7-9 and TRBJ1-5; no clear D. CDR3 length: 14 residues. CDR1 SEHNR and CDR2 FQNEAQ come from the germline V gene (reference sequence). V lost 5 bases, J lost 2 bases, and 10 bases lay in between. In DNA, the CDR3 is TGTGCCAGCAGCCAATCCGGGCGCAATCAGCCCCAGCATTTT. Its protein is CASSQSGRNQPQHF.

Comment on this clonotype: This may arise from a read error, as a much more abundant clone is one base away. As DNA, the CDR3 is TGTGCCAGCAGTTACTCAAGGGGTCTAAGCTATGGCTACACCTTC. The encoded protein is CASSYSRGLSYGYTF. The chain uses TRBV6-9 and TRBJ1-2, with D possibly being TRBD1 (5 bases). The V gene lost 3 bases and the J gene lost 4 bases, with 15 bases spanning the gap. Germline CDR1 is MNHGY and CDR2 is SVAAGI. CDR3 length: 15 amino acids.

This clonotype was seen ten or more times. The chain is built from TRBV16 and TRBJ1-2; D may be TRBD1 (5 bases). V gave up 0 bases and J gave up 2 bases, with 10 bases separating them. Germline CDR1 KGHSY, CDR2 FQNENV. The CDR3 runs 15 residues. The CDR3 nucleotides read TGTGCCAGCAGCCAATCGTCCCAGGGCAACTATGGCTACACCTTC. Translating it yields CASSQSSQGNYGYTF.

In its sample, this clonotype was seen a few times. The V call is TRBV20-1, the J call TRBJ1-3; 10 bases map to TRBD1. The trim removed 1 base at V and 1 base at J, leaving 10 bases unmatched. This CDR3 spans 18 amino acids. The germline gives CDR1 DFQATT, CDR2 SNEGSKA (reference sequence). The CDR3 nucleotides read TGCAGTGCTAGAGGCCCATTGGACAGGGGGACTTCTGGAAACACCATATATTTT. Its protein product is CSARGPLDRGTSGNTIYF.

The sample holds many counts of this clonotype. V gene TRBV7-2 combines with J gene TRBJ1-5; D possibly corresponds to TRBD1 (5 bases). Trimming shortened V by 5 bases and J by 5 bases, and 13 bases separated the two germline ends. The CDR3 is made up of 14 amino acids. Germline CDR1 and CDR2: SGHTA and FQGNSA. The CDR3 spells CASSGAGGYQPQHF. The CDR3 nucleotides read TGTGCCAGCAGCGGGGCGGGCGGATATCAGCCCCAGCATTTT.

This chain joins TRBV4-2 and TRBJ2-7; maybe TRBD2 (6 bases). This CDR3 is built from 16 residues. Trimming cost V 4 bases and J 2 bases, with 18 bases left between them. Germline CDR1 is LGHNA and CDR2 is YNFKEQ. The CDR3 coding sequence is TGTGCCAGCAGCCGCAATGCCGGGACTTCTGCCTACGAGCAGTACTTC. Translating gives CASSRNAGTSAYEQYF.

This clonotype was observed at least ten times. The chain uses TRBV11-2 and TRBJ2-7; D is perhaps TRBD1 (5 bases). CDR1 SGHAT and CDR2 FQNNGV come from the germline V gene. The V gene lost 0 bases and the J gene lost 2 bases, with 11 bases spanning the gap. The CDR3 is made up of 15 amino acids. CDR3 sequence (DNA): TGTGCCAGCAGCTTAGACCCAGGGTCTACCTACGAGCAGTACTTC. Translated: CASSLDPGSTYEQYF.

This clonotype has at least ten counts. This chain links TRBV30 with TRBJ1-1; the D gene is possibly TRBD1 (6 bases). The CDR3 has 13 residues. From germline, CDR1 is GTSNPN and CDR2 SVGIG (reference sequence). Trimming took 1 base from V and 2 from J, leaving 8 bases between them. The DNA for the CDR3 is TGTGCCTGGAGTGAGGACAGCAACACTGAAGCTTTCTTT. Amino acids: CAWSEDSNTEAFF.

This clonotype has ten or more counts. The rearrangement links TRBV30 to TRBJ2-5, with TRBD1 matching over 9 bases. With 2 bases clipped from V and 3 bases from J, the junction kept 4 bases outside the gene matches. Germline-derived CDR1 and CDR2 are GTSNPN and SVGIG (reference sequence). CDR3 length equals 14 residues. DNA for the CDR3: TGTGCCTGGAGTTTAGGACAGGGGAAAGAGACCCAGTACTTC. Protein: CAWSLGQGKETQYF. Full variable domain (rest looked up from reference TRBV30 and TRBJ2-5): SQTIHQWPATLVQPVGSPLSLECTVEGTSNPNLYWYRQAAGRGLQLLFYSVGIGQISSEVPQNLSASRPQDRQFILSSKKLLLSDSGFYLCAWSLGQGKETQYFGPGTRLLVL.

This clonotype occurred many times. For the CDR3, the DNA is TGTGCCAGCAGTTTATATCGGGGGCGGACGGGCGAGCAGTACTTC. It codes for CASSLYRGRTGEQYF. The chain employs TRBV28 and TRBJ2-7; D might be TRBD1 or TRBD2, each matching 6 bases. Germline assignment: CDR1 MDHEN and CDR2 SYDVKM. The CDR3 has 15 amino acids. V shed 1 base and J shed 6 bases, with 16 bases lying between them.

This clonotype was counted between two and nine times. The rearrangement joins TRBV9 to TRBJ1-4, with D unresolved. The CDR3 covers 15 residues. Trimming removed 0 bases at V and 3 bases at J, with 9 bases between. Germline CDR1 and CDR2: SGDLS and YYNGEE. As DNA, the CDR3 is TGTGCCAGCAGCGTAGATCCGATAGCTAATGAAAAACTGTTTTTT. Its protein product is CASSVDPIANEKLFF.

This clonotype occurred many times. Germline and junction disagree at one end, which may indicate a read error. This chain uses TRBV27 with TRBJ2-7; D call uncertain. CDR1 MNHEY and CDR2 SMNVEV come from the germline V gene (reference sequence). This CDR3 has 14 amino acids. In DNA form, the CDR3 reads TGTACCAGCAGTTTCGGCTTTTTAAACTACGAGCAGTACTTC. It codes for CTSSFGFLNYEQYF.

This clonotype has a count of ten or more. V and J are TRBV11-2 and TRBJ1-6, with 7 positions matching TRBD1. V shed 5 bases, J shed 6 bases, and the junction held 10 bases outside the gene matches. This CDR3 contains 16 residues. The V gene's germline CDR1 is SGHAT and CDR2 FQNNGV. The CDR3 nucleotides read TGTGCCAGCAGCACCAACATGGGACAGATTAATTCACCCCTCCACTTT. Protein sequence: CASSTNMGQINSPLHF.

In nucleotides, the CDR3 is TGTGCCAGCAGCCAAGCGGACGGGGAGCTGTTTTTT. It is translated as CASSQADGELFF. The rearrangement joins TRBV4-2 to TRBJ2-2, with D uncertain. Germline assignment: CDR1 LGHNA and CDR2 YNFKEQ. There are 12 residues in the CDR3. Trimming left V 1 base short and J 7 bases short, with 4 bases between.

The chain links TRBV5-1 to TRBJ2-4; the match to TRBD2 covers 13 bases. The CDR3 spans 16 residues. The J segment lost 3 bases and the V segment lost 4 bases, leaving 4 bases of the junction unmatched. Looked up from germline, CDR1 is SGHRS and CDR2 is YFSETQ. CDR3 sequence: CASSPRLAGGKNIQYF. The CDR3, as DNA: TGCGCCAGCAGCCCGCGACTAGCGGGAGGCAAAAACATTCAGTACTTC.

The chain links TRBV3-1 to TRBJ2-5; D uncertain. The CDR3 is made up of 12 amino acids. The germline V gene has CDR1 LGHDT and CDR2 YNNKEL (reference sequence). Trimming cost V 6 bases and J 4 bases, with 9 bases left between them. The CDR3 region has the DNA TGTGCCAGCAGTCGGAAGGGAGAGACCCAGTACTTC. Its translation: CASSRKGETQYF.

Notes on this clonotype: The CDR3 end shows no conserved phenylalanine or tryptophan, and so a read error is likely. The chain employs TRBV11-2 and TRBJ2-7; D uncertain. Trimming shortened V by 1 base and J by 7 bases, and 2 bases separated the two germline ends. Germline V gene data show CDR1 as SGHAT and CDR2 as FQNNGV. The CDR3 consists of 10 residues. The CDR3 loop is CASSLVEQYL. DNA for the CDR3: TGTGCCAGCAGCTTAGTAGAGCAGTACCTC.

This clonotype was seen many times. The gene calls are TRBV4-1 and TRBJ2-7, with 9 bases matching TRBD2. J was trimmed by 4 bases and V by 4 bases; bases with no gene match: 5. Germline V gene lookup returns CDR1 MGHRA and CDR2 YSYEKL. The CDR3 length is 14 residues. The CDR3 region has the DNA TGCGCCAGCAGCCGGGGACTAGCAGATTACGAGCAGTACTTC. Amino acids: CASSRGLADYEQYF.

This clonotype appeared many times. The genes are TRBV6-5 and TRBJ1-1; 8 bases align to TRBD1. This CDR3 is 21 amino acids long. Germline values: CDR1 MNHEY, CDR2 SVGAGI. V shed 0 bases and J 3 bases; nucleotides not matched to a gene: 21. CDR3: CASSYSRLDSRDRQKDTEAFF. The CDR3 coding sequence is TGTGCCAGCAGTTACTCGAGACTCGACTCGAGGGACAGGCAAAAGGACACTGAAGCTTTCTTT.